This record concerns one T cell receptor (beta chain) sequence. This sample is part of a study of cytotoxic CD8 clonotypes in ibrutinib-treated CLL. The table came from immunoSEQ multiplex PCR; TCRdb's copy has only in-frame clones and leaves some out. This sample yields about 310,000 clones, of which roughly 80% are seen a single time; over 6.5% belongs to the top ten. Germline V gives CDR1 MNHEY, CDR2 SVGAGI. This CDR3 is built from 12 residues. V was cut by 6 bases and J by 0 bases, with 4 bases left in between. This TCR came from a human donor with chronic lymphocytic leukemia. The sequences come from PBMCs, collected before ibrutinib treatment. This chain connects TRBV6-5 to TRBJ2-3, with D uncertain. CDR3 region: CASSPSTDTQYF. CDR3 bases: TGTGCCAGCAGCCCCAGCACAGATACGCAGTATTTT.